This is a list of T cell receptor beta chains from one sample in a study of vaccination and CD4 T cells after COVID-19. These receptors have no known antigen. TCRdb analysed the PCR reads with MiXCR anew, one entry per CDR3 protein. The data show roughly 23,000 distinct CDR3 sequences, roughly 68% seen once. The sample in question was CD4+ T cells from blood, cultured in vitro, obtained after SARS-CoV-2 vaccination. The receptors come from a human donor who received a COVID-19 vaccine. Each CDR3 is given with its conserved first and last residue. D genes are given only for firm matches. Clone size is stated in some rows and not others, as once, few, many or a class when expanded.

TRBJ1-2 NA NA TRBV5-1 TGCGCCAGCAGCTTGTCGGCGAATACTAACTATGGCTACACCTTC CASSLSANTNYGYTF
TRBJ2-7 NA NA TRBV15 TGTGCCACCAGGGGACATATGAGCTCCTACGAGCAGTACTTC CATRGHMSSYEQYF
TRBJ2-5 TRBD2 NA TRBV6-1 TGTGCCAGCCTAAAGAGGACTAGCGGGTTCCAAGAGACCCAGTACTTC CASLKRTSGFQETQYF
TRBJ2-4 TRBD1 NA TRBV6-5 TGTGCCAGCAGTTACTCGCAGGGGGCAGGAAACATTCAGTACTTC CASSYSQGAGNIQYF
TRBJ2-7 TRBD1 NA TRBV10-1 TGCGCCAGCAGTGTTCCGGGACAGGGCGCTTACGAGCAGTACTTC CASSVPGQGAYEQYF
TRBJ2-1 TRBD2 NA TRBV6-2/TRBV6-3 TGTGCCAGCAGTTACTCGAAGGGACTAGCGGGGGGGAATGAGCAGTTCTTC CASSYSKGLAGGNEQFF
TRBJ2-1 NA NA TRBV7-7 TGTGCCAGCAGCTTAGGAGGGTTCGATGAGCAGTTCTTC CASSLGGFDEQFF
TRBJ1-4 NA NA TRBV10-3 TGTGCCATCAGTGAGTCCGGGACCGCGGAAAAACTGTTTTTT CAISESGTAEKLFF
TRBJ2-5 NA NA TRBV6-2/TRBV6-3 TGTGCCAGCAGTCAGCGCCAAGAGACCCAGTACTTC CASSQRQETQYF
TRBJ1-5 TRBD1 few TRBV19 TGTGCCAGTAGTTTGCACCGGGACAGGGTACGGGTAGTTAATCAGCCCCAGCATTTT CASSLHRDRVRVVNQPQHF
TRBJ2-1 NA NA TRBV7-9 TGTGCCAGCAGCTTATCCGCCACGGACCCATTGGCCTTC CASSLSATDPLAF
TRBJ1-1 TRBD1 NA TRBV15 TGTGCTACTAGTTCGACAGGGGGAGGTGAAGCTTTCTTT CATSSTGGGEAFF
TRBJ1-1 NA NA TRBV27 TGTGCCAGCAGTCCCGCCTGGGATACCCTCGGCGGGAACACTGAAGCTTTCTTT CASSPAWDTLGGNTEAFF
TRBJ1-2 TRBD1 NA TRBV7-2 TGTGCCAGCAGCGACAGGGTATCGTTTGGCTACACCTTC CASSDRVSFGYTF
TRBJ2-3 TRBD2 NA TRBV20-1 TGCAGCGTCGATGGACTAGCGGGGGAGAATACGCAGTATTTT CSVDGLAGENTQYF
TRBJ2-7 TRBD2 NA TRBV7-9 TGTGCCAGCAGCTTCCCAGCGGGGGGCTCCTACGAGCAGTACTTC CASSFPAGGSYEQYF
TRBJ1-1 TRBD1 NA TRBV19 TGTGCCAGCCGCACCTCCGGGACAGCGAACACTGAAGCTTTCTTT CASRTSGTANTEAFF
TRBJ1-2 NA NA TRBV6-1 TGTGCCAGCACCCTCGGGCCAAGCTATGGCTACACCTTC CASTLGPSYGYTF
TRBJ1-2 NA once TRBV12-3/TRBV12-4 TGTGCCAGCAGTCCCGGCCTCCTGGGGGGCTACACCTTC CASSPGLLGGYTF
TRBJ1-2 NA few TRBV7-9 TGTGCCAGCAGCTTGGATGGGGTATATGGCTACACCTTC CASSLDGVYGYTF
TRBJ1-1 NA NA TRBV15 TGTGCCACCAGCAGAGACAAAGAGACTGAAGCTTTCTTT CATSRDKETEAFF
TRBJ1-5 TRBD1 NA TRBV12-3/TRBV12-4 TGTGCCAGCACCAAAGACAGGGGGAGCAATCAGCCCCAGCATTTT CASTKDRGSNQPQHF
TRBJ2-7 NA NA TRBV7-9 TGTGCCAGCAGGCTACAGGGAGAGCAGTACTTC CASRLQGEQYF
TRBJ2-7 TRBD1 NA TRBV6-1 TGTGCCAGCAGCGACACAGGGGGCCACTACGAGCAGTACTTC CASSDTGGHYEQYF
TRBJ1-5 NA NA TRBV7-9 TGTGCCAGCAGCTTGGCGGGGGCAGGGAGCAATCAGCCCCAGCATTTT CASSLAGAGSNQPQHF
TRBJ1-2 NA NA TRBV10-3 TGTGCCATCAGTGATAGGGGTAGCAACTATGGCTACACCTTC CAISDRGSNYGYTF
TRBJ2-5 NA few TRBV20-1 TGCAGTGCCAACCTCGGGGATGGAGGAGAGACCCAGTACTTC CSANLGDGGETQYF
TRBJ1-2 NA NA TRBV7-9 TGTGCCAGCAGTCCCGGCAGGGCTAACTATGGCTACACCTTC CASSPGRANYGYTF